This section outlines one T cell receptor (beta chain) sequence together with its context. Its antigen remains unknown. This specimen belongs to a study of OX40 agonist ivuxolimab in advanced cancers. Study summary: Participants could have had prior anti-PD-1, anti-PD-L1 or anti-CTLA-4 therapy, and around 40% had some.

Study results and limitations: In general, CD8+ T cells held more expanded clones than CD4+ did, on average.

TCRdb's table, derived via immunoSEQ multiplex PCR, lists solely in-frame clones and lacks some. Of fewer than 25,000 clones in the sample, roughly 80% were seen once. The CDR3 loop spans 15 amino acids. J gave up 5 bases and V 1 base, and 6 bases lay outside the gene matches. Germline CDR1 is GTSNPN and CDR2 is SVGIG (reference sequence). Sequences were derived from CD4+ or CD8+ T cells sorted from blood, sampled in a trial of the OX40 agonist ivuxolimab. The receptor comes from an adult with an advanced solid tumor such as melanoma, head and neck, liver or kidney cancer. The V and J genes are TRBV30 and TRBJ2-1; TRBD1 matches at 9 bases. CDR3 bases: TGTGCCTGGAGTGGGGGGGACAGGGCACACAATGAGCAGTTCTTC. Translated: CAWSGGDRAHNEQFF.